This T cell receptor (beta chain) was sequenced for a study of OX40 agonist ivuxolimab in advanced cancers. Study details: Patients undergoing dose escalation presented with hepatocellular carcinoma, melanoma, renal cell or head and neck cancer. General study findings and limits: Among expanded peripheral T cells, antigen specificity went undetermined.

Germline V gene lookup returns CDR1 SEHNR and CDR2 FQNEAQ (reference sequence). Trimming removed 4 bases at V and 3 bases at J, with 16 bases between. This CDR3 has 15 amino acids. Autoimmune disease history or systemic immunosuppression led to patient exclusion. At cycle 4 day 1, cycle 7 day 1, and baseline, blood was sampled. With respect to this clone: The antigen remains undetermined.

Sequencing used immunoSEQ multiplex PCR; TCRdb keeps in-frame clones, though not all of them. The sample contains tens of thousands of clones, approximately 90% of which appear only once. The specimen was CD4+ or CD8+ T cells sorted from blood, collected in a trial of the OX40 agonist ivuxolimab. The rearrangement uses TRBV7-9 and TRBJ2-7; D perhaps matches TRBD1 (6 bases). The sequence was obtained from an adult with an advanced solid tumor such as melanoma, head and neck, liver or kidney cancer. CDR3 bases: TGTGCCAGCAGCTCTGGGGCTCAGGGGATCTACGAGCAGTACTTC. Translated, it gives CASSSGAQGIYEQYF.